This T cell receptor (beta chain) stems from a study of CD8+ T cells in alopecia areata (dated by TCRdb to about 2018). Context from the whole study: The treated patients, all with moderate-to-severe alopecia areata, were enrolled in an open-label pilot trial of oral tofacitinib given at 5 to 10 mg twice daily. Tofacitinib was given for 6 to 18 months, followed by 6 months of follow-up off drug to assess delayed response and recurrence. To study T cell clonal expansion in alopecia areata, the researchers applied high-throughput TCRbeta sequencing to both the C3H/HeJ mouse model and human patients. In humans, TCRbeta sequencing was performed on scalp tissue and on sorted CD4+ and CD8+ peripheral blood T cells from healthy controls and from patients with patchy or totalis/universalis alopecia areata. Biopsies were taken from tofacitinib-treated patients at baseline and again at 4 and 24 weeks into treatment, and several of those patients also had a later scalp biopsy. Scalp clonality was compared among normal scalp (n=4), patchy alopecia areata scalp (n=8), and alopecia totalis/universalis scalp (n=8). RNA came from the PAXgene miRNA kit for fixed scalp, the miRNeasy kit for PBMCs, and the RNeasy kit for mouse skin. immunoSEQ multiplex PCR using 35 Vbeta forward primers and 13 Jbeta reverse primers was used to amplify TCRbeta CDR3 regions. Study-level results and caveats: Compared with normal scalp, lesional scalp, particularly in alopecia totalis/universalis, had higher clonality and more expanded CD8+ clones, which suggests antigenic drive. Resident alphabeta T cells in normal human skin are also sequenced, complicating scalp TCR repertoire analysis, unlike mouse skin dominated by gammadelta T cells. Shared TCR sequences between patients were less evident than in mice, which may be partly attributable to HLA diversity in the patient population.

The time point label, read with the paper, signifies: baseline before oral tofacitinib. Lesional scalp punch biopsies and peripheral blood were collected from alopecia areata patients. PBMCs were isolated by density centrifugation and stained for CD3, CD4 and CD8, and CD4+ and CD8+ T cells were sorted on a FACSAria. From the cysteine through the phenylalanine, the CDR3 covers 15 amino acids. The DNA shown is the 45-base CDR3, in frame from base 1. Trimming accounts for 1 base at V and 4 bases at J, while the number of junction bases matched to no gene is 6. From a lookup of the germline V gene, CDR1 and CDR2 are SQVTM and ANQGSEA. This clone came up a few times. Its recognized antigen is unknown. Base qualities were left out, and no much larger clone turns up one base away. Library preparation employed the immunoSEQ multiplex PCR assay. For TCR sequencing, RNA was extracted from every sample and reverse transcribed into cDNA to serve as template. SuperScript III was used for first-strand cDNA synthesis, primed with a 2:1 mix of oligo-dT and random hexamers. A synthetic immune receptor repertoire was used to assess amplification bias, and residual bias was removed computationally. In the paper's pipeline: Raw reads were preprocessed to remove errors, and CDR3 was defined according to IMGT conventions as the region from the conserved cysteine to phenylalanine. Clonality was calculated as 1 minus Shannon entropy normalized by log2 of the number of productive unique TCRs. Whether scalp clones were CD4 or CD8 was inferred by matching scalp TCRbeta sequences against CD4 and CD8 repertoires sorted from blood. Here the immuneACCESS table is served through TCRdb, limited to in-frame sequences with V and J called. Missing clones are a known gap in these copies; in checked studies unresolved V genes cover under half, and the rest lacks a known reason. That table furnishes V, J and clone size, whereas the DNA furnished D and trimming. The sample includes some 150,000 clones, with less than 80% observed a single time. The ten largest account for about 10% of the sample.

The source material was CD8+ T cells sorted from blood, sampled at week 0. The clonotype was recovered from a human donor with alopecia areata. The rearrangement combines TRBV29-1 with TRBJ2-2; 7 bases in the middle match TRBD1. CDR3 reads: CSVEGQGGITGELFF. At the DNA level, the sequence is TGCAGCGTTGAAGGACAGGGTGGTATCACCGGGGAGCTGTTTTTT.